This T cell receptor beta chain was captured in a study of somatic mutations in cytotoxic T cells in rheumatoid arthritis. Sequencing used immunoSEQ multiplex PCR; TCRdb keeps in-frame clones, though not all of them. The table includes 11,000 to 15,000 clones, 85% to 95% detected once. Germline V gene sequence: CDR1 SGHVS, CDR2 FNYEAQ. The V segment lost 2 bases and the J segment 0 bases; nucleotides outside the gene matches: 11. The CDR3 has 18 residues. This chain connects TRBV7-6 to TRBJ2-7; 9 bases align to TRBD2. This TCR came from a man between 70 and 80 years old with rheumatoid arthritis. Sequenced input: CD4+ T cells sorted from blood. In DNA form, the CDR3 reads TGTGCCAGCAGCTTATCAAGCGGGGGGACAGTCAACTCCTACGAGCAGTACTTC. Its translation is CASSLSSGGTVNSYEQYF.